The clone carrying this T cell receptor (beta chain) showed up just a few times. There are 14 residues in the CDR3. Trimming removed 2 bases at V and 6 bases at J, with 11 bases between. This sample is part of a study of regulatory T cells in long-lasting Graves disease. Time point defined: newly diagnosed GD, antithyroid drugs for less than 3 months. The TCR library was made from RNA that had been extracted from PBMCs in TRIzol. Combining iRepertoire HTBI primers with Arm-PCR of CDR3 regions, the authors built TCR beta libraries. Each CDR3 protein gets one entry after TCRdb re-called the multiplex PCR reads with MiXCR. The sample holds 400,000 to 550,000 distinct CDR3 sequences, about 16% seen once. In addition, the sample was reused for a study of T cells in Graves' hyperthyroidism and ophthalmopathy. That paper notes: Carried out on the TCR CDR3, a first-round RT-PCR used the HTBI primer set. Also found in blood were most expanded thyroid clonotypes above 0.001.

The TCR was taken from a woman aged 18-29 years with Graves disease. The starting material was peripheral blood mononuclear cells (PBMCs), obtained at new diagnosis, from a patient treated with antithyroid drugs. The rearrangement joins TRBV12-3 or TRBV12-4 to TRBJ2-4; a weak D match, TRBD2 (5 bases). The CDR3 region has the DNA TGTGCCAGCAGTTTATCTAGCACGATAAACATTCAGTACTTC. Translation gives CASSLSSTINIQYF.